These T cell receptor beta chains were read from a single sample in a study of blood T cell repertoires in COVID-19. The method was immunoSEQ multiplex PCR; TCRdb's version includes in-frame clones alone and lacks a portion of them. Of over 70,000 clones listed, 83% are singletons. Sequencing was done on a sample of peripheral blood. The receptors were gathered from a man younger than 40 with COVID-19, enrolled during active disease. CDR3s include the opening cysteine and the closing phenylalanine or tryptophan. The D gene is left open where the match is weak. Clone size is stated in some rows and not others, as once, few, many or a class when expanded.

TRBJ2-2,NA,NA,TRBV9,CASSVGNGELFF,TGTGCCAGCAGCGTAGGTAACGGGGAGCTGTTTTTT
TRBJ1-6,NA,TRBD1,TRBV18,CASSPGTGLESPLHF,TGTGCCAGCTCACCCGGGACAGGGTTGGAGTCACCCCTCCACTTT
TRBJ1-2,NA,TRBD1,TRBV19,CASSPRGQGDYGYTF,TGTGCCAGTAGCCCCCGGGGACAGGGGGACTATGGCTACACCTTC
TRBJ2-5,NA,NA,TRBV24-1,CATSEGDTPPDQTQYF,TGTGCCACCAGTGAAGGGGACACGCCGCCCGACCAGACCCAGTACTTC
TRBJ2-7,NA,NA,TRBV10-3,CAIKSSGSSYEQYF,TGTGCCATCAAATCAAGCGGTTCTTCCTACGAGCAGTACTTC
TRBJ2-5,NA,TRBD2,TRBV11-2,CASSLFRTSGAGVETQYF,TGTGCCAGCAGCTTATTCAGGACTAGCGGGGCGGGGGTAGAGACCCAGTACTTC
TRBJ1-1,NA,NA,TRBV19,CASSMPGYTEAFF,TGTGCCAGTAGTATGCCGGGATACACTGAAGCTTTCTTT
TRBJ2-1,once,NA,TRBV11-3,CASSPPGLEWQFF,TGTGCCAGCAGCCCACCCGGTTTGGAGTGGCAGTTCTTC
TRBJ1-1,NA,NA,TRBV5-6,CASSLLARDPNTEAFF,TGTGCCAGCAGCTTGTTGGCGAGGGATCCAAACACTGAAGCTTTCTTT
TRBJ2-7,NA,TRBD2,TRBV15,CATSSGWDEQYF,TGTGCCACCTCTAGCGGGTGGGACGAGCAGTACTTC
TRBJ1-1,once,NA,TRBV3-1/TRBV3-2,CASSYGQGEAFF,TGTGCCAGCAGCTACGGGCAGGGTGAGGCTTTCTTT
TRBJ2-3,NA,TRBD2,TRBV27,CASSGGGPDTQYF,TGTGCCAGCAGCGGGGGGGGACCGGATACGCAGTATTTT
TRBJ2-5,NA,TRBD1,TRBV9,CASSVEGQGAGETQYF,TGTGCCAGCAGCGTAGAGGGGCAGGGGGCCGGAGAGACCCAGTACTTC
TRBJ1-6,NA,NA,TRBV5-1,CASSPWALSSYNSPLHF,TGCGCCAGCAGCCCGTGGGCATTGAGCTCCTATAATTCACCCCTCCACTTT
TRBJ1-2,few,NA,TRBV10-1,CASSAGTTYGYTF,TGCGCCAGCAGTGCCGGGACAACGTATGGCTACACCTTC
TRBJ1-5,NA,NA,TRBV7-8,CASSLEVRSSNQPQHF,TGTGCCAGCAGCTTAGAGGTGCGGTCTAGCAATCAGCCCCAGCATTTT
TRBJ1-2,NA,TRBD1,TRBV28,CASSPDRVGGYTF,TGTGCCAGCAGTCCCGACAGGGTGGGCGGCTACACCTTC
TRBJ1-2,NA,NA,TRBV7-9,CASSSPAGREGLHGYTF,TGTGCCAGCAGCTCCCCCGCCGGGAGGGAAGGACTACATGGCTACACCTTC
TRBJ1-1,NA,NA,TRBV28,CGTGSNTEAFF,TGTGGTACGGGAAGTAACACTGAAGCTTTCTTT
TRBJ1-1,once,TRBD1,TRBV10-3,CAIGGTENEAFF,TGTGCCATCGGGGGGACAGAAAATGAAGCTTTCTTT
TRBJ1-3,once,NA,TRBV28,CASSSEGGGNTIYF,TGTGCCAGCAGTTCCGAGGGGGGGGGAAACACCATATATTTT
TRBJ2-3,NA,NA,TRBV7-2,CASSHGGTQYF,TGTGCCAGCAGCCACGGGGGTACGCAGTATTTT
TRBJ1-2,NA,TRBD1,TRBV5-1,CASSFLWTGDYGYTF,TGCGCCAGCAGCTTCCTATGGACAGGGGACTATGGCTACACCTTC
TRBJ2-3,NA,TRBD2,TRBV12-3/TRBV12-4,CASRLLAPDTQYF,TGTGCCAGCAGACTACTAGCGCCAGATACGCAGTATTTT
TRBJ1-4,NA,NA,TRBV13,CASSTQQGFTTNEKLFF,TGTGCCAGCAGCACGCAGCAGGGATTTACAACTAATGAAAAACTGTTTTTT
TRBJ2-5,once,TRBD1,TRBV18,CASAPGQVQETQYF,TGTGCCAGCGCACCGGGACAGGTCCAAGAGACCCAGTACTTC
TRBJ2-1,NA,NA,TRBV2,CASSESYNEQFF,TGTGCCAGCAGCGAGTCTTACAATGAGCAGTTCTTC
TRBJ2-5,NA,TRBD2,TRBV27,CASSLWGGLAAQETQYF,TGTGCCAGCAGTTTATGGGGAGGTCTAGCGGCTCAAGAGACCCAGTACTTC
TRBJ2-1,NA,NA,TRBV11-3,CASSLVRGPGSYNEQFF,TGTGCCAGCAGCTTAGTCCGAGGGCCGGGCTCCTACAATGAGCAGTTCTTC
TRBJ2-7,NA,NA,TRBV9,CASSVDWRQGLYEQYF,TGTGCCAGCAGCGTAGATTGGCGGCAGGGGCTCTACGAGCAGTACTTC
TRBJ2-3,NA,NA,TRBV10-3,CAISAYRASTDTQYF,TGTGCCATCAGTGCCTACAGGGCCAGCACAGATACGCAGTATTTT